The present T cell receptor (beta chain) was sequenced within a study of T cell changes during pregnancy in multiple sclerosis. The CDR3 has 14 residues. Trimming stripped 5 bases from V and 3 bases from J, with 13 bases between. Germline values: CDR1 MNHEY, CDR2 SMNVEV (reference sequence). The repertoire was sequenced with immunoSEQ multiplex PCR; TCRdb's copy has only in-frame clones and lacks some. The sample lists 85,000 to 100,000 clones; around 90% were seen once. This sequence originates from a female donor with multiple sclerosis, enrolled in a pregnancy study. This sample comprised peripheral blood, obtained in the first trimester of pregnancy. The rearrangement uses TRBV27 and TRBJ1-2; D not resolved. In nucleotides, the CDR3 is TGTGCCAGCAGTCCGCAGGAGGGTTACTATGGCTACACCTTC. The encoded protein is CASSPQEGYYGYTF.